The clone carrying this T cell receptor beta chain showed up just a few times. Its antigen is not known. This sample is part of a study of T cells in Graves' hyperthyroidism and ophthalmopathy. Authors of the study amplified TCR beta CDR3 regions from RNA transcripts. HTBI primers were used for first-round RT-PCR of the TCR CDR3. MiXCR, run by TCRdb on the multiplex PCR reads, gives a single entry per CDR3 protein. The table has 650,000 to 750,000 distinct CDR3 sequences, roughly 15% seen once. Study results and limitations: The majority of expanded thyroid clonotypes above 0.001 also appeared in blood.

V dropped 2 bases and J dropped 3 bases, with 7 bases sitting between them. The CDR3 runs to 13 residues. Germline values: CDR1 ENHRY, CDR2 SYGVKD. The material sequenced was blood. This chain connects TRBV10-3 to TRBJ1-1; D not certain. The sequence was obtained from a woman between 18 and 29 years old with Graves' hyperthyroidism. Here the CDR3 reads CAISEPLDTEAFF. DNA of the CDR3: TGTGCCATCAGTGAGCCATTGGACACTGAAGCTTTCTTT.